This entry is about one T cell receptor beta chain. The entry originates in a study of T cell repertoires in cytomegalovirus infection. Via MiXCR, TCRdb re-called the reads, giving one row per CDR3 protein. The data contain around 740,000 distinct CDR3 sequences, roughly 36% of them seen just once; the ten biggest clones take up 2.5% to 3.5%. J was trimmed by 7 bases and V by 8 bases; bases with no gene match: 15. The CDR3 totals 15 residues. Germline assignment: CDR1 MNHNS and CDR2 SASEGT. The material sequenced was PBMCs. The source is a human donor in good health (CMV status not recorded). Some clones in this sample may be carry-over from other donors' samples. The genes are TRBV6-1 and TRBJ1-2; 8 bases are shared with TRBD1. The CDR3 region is CASLRSRGRMGGYTF. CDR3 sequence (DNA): TGTGCCAGCCTAAGAAGCAGGGGGCGCATGGGTGGCTACACCTTC.